These T cell receptor beta chains were read from a single sample in a study of metastatic and nonmetastatic thyroid tumors. TCRdb re-called clones via MiXCR from the PCR reads. The sample has approximately 19,000 clones, 30% to 40% seen once. Sequencing input: tumor tissue. These receptors all stem from a male donor with papillary thyroid cancer or a benign thyroid nodule (not recorded which). Some clones in this sample may be carry-over from other donors' samples. The CDR3 runs from the conserved cysteine through the conserved F or W.

TRBV28,12,CASRINSGELIF
TRBV2,13,CASHRDRSYEQYF
TRBV6-6,18,CASSYSLTSGKGTDTQYF
TRBV6-1,15,CASKRDRGYTSPLHF
TRBV11-2,14,CASSSFTGGTEAFF
TRBV15,13,CATSRDGRNEQFF
TRBV10-2,18,CASSESDKLHSGVNVLTF
TRBV5-1,13,CASSLTLRDGYTF
TRBV3-1,15,CASSLQGDGNQPQHF
TRBV19,14,CASEIVSGPGELFF
TRBV5-1,16,CASSLRPGQGFNEQFF
TRBV5-1,12,CARIVFVGEQYF
TRBV9,14,CASSAAGDNQPQHF
TRBV28,14,CASEGWSRGYEQYF
TRBV5-1,15,CASTVTFSGSYEQYF
TRBV20-1,15,CSAREETGAAEKLFF
TRBV6-1,13,CASTITWSYEQYF
TRBV29-1,13,CSVVDRGTRRYTF
TRBV20-1,12,CSASQTGTRQFF
TRBV6-5,17,CASSYSQGHLRTGELFF
TRBV6-1,15,CASITQASGSYEQYF
TRBV29-1,14,CSAGDRGGNTEAFF
TRBV7-3,12,CASSSPGQKAFF
TRBV7-8,16,CASSERTGGLNQPQHF
TRBV28,11,CATLTDHEQYF
TRBV20-1,15,CSARDPLSGVYEQFF
TRBV7-9,12,CASSPGFYGYTF
TRBV6-1,17,CASIEGLESPMSYEQYF
TRBV12-3/TRBV12-4,17,CASRPAGARGSNQHQHF
TRBV14,16,CASSQHRGLAGNTIYF
TRBV6-2/TRBV6-3,13,CASRRTGGHEQYF
TRBV20-1,12,CSAREDGYEQYF
TRBV10-3,13,CAISEDPGENQFF
TRBV6-2/TRBV6-3,12,CASSYGESKLFF
TRBV11-3,15,CASSMTSGHSGELFF
TRBV6-1,12,CASSRGAGGYTF
TRBV11-2,15,CASSLVGGQADTQYF
TRBV9,15,CASSVGRDTSYEQYF
TRBV11-2,14,CASSPGQGAYTIYF
TRBV27,14,CASREGWQEDGYTF
TRBV27,13,CASSLSRNTEAFF
TRBV6-1,16,CASYGSGGVVSYEQYF
TRBV7-2,15,CASSFSGWDYYGYTF
TRBV30,13,CAWSGTYTYEQYF
TRBV28,19,CASSLCGPIEAGGLCEQYF
TRBV5-4,15,CASSLAGQPYTEAFF
TRBV6-5,15,CASSYDLWGRTEAFF
TRBV9,15,CASSITGTEITEAFF
TRBV7-8,15,CASSLEQQLGYEQYF
TRBV2,14,CASSEVLGSYGYTF
TRBV27,14,CASSTGATNEKLFF
TRBV9,15,CASSVGAGGNTEAFF
TRBV28,13,CASILGSGYGYSF
TRBV5-1,13,CASSWTGSYEQYF
TRBV29-1,14,CSVEDRAVQNIQYF
TRBV6-9,14,CASRLAGGNWEQFF
TRBV29-1,15,CSVVGQLSGANVLTF